This TCR beta chain is from a study of blood T cells in healthy people across ages. Broader study findings: It was found that TCR beta diversity correlated strongly with the percentage of naive T cells.

Trimming at V came to 0 bases and at J to 11 bases, leaving 18 bases not matched to a gene. This CDR3 contains 17 residues. CDR1 and CDR2 from the germline V gene are SGHTA and FQGNSA. Primers used in a second PCR of roughly 7 to 11 cycles were a sample-barcoded 5' primer and a J-beta primer mix. Each cDNA molecule was tagged by a template-switch adaptor that had 12 random nucleotides. TCRdb called the 5' RACE reads again in MiXCR, with one record for every CDR3 protein. The sample includes approximately 690,000 distinct CDR3 sequences, roughly two fifths of them seen just once. Concerning this clonotype itself: What it binds is unknown.

The TCR was taken from a man older than 75 in good health. The V gene is TRBV7-2, the J gene TRBJ2-5; 7 bases agree with TRBD2. Sequencing was performed on blood. The CDR3: CASSLAGWGGPADEQYF. In DNA form, the CDR3 reads TGTGCCAGCAGCTTAGCGGGGTGGGGAGGGCCGGCCGATGAGCAGTACTTC.